This is a list of T cell receptor beta chains from one sample in a study of Graves' ophthalmopathy and Graves' hyperthyroidism. One entry per CDR3 protein, called by TCRdb with MiXCR from the multiplex PCR reads. The table shows 350,000 to 450,000 distinct CDR3 sequences, with under 25% occurring only once. Source material: peripheral blood. These receptors originate from a woman under 30 with stable Graves' hyperthyroidism. Each CDR3 is given with its conserved first and last residue. The D gene is left open where the match is weak. Only part of the rows carry a size: once, few, many, or a class if the clone is expanded.

d_call	clone_size	j_call	v_call	cdr3_nt	cdr3_aa
TRBD1	many	TRBJ1-3	TRBV15	TGTGCCACCAGCAGAGCAAGGGACAGAGCCTCGACGCTCTCTGGAAACACCATATATTTT	CATSRARDRASTLSGNTIYF
TRBD1	.	TRBJ2-7	TRBV28	TGTGCCAGCTCGGACAGGGAACTCTCCTACGAGCAGTACTTC	CASSDRELSYEQYF
TRBD1	many	TRBJ2-7	TRBV6-1	TGTGCCACGATTGACAGGGGGAGCTCCTACGAGCAGTACTTC	CATIDRGSSYEQYF
.	.	TRBJ2-2	TRBV5-1	TGCGCCAGCAATCGGGGAGTGACCACCGGGGAGCTGTTTTTT	CASNRGVTTGELFF
TRBD1	many	TRBJ2-2	TRBV13	TGTGCCAGCAGCTTAAGCCCGACAGGGTTTGGGGCCCTAGGCGAGGGCGGGGAGCTGTTTTTT	CASSLSPTGFGALGEGGELFF
.	many	TRBJ2-7	TRBV20-1	TGCAGTGCCACCGTGGGGGTTCACTACGAGCAGTACTTC	CSATVGVHYEQYF
TRBD2	many	TRBJ2-5	TRBV6-2/TRBV6-3	TGTGCCAGCAGTTACTCGGCGGGAGTCCAAGAGACCCAGTACTTC	CASSYSAGVQETQYF
TRBD1	.	TRBJ2-7	TRBV6-5	TGTGCCAGCAGTATACGATTAGGACAGGGTCTCTACGAGCAGTACTTC	CASSIRLGQGLYEQYF
.	many	TRBJ1-5	TRBV30	TGTGCCTGGAGCGATACTCCCACGGATCAGCCCCAGCATTTT	CAWSDTPTDQPQHF
TRBD2	many	TRBJ2-4	TRBV7-2	TGTGCCAGCAGCTTAGGGAGACTAGCGGGAGCCAAAAACATTCAGTACTTC	CASSLGRLAGAKNIQYF